This T cell receptor beta chain was identified during a study of T cell responses to AZD1222 COVID-19 vaccine. Turning to the study itself: The analysis combined second doses at about 4 or about 12 weeks.

Libraries were prepared by immunoSEQ multiplex PCR; TCRdb keeps only in-frame clonotypes and omits some of them. The table includes about 130,000 clones, 65% to 90% detected once. This CDR3 region has 14 residues. Germline V lookup: CDR1 SGHAT, CDR2 FQNNGV. V gave up 4 bases and J gave up 1 base; unmatched junction bases: 4. A remark on this clone: What it binds is unknown.

General study findings and limits: Repertoire sampling occurred only after the peak T cell response. Spike-specific TCR breadth and depth went up after people got two AZD1222 doses.

The chain couples TRBV11-2 to TRBJ2-7; 7 bases match TRBD2. The specimen comprised peripheral blood, sampled on day 0 of AZD1222 vaccination. The clonotype originates from an adult in good health. The CDR3 loop is CASSWGGISYEQYF. CDR3 sequence (DNA): TGTGCCAGCAGCTGGGGGGGGATTTCCTACGAGCAGTACTTC.